Here is one T cell receptor beta chain with its context. As yet, its antigen is unknown. Relative to the germline gene, one junction end is altered; a read error may explain this. Some clones are missing from TCRdb's copy, which holds only in-frame ones; the method was immunoSEQ multiplex PCR. Of tens of thousands of clones in the sample, 75% to 85% are singletons; the top ten hold around 5.3%. These data belong to a study of vaccination effects on CD4 cells after COVID-19. Regarding the study as a whole: Substantial clonal contraction characterized both infection- and vaccine-induced clones late after vaccination.

The CDR3 length is 14 residues. Germline V gene lookup returns CDR1 SGHRS and CDR2 YFSETQ. Using viral peptide pools, the ViraFEST assay grew out antigen-specific CD4+ T cells prior to sequencing. After roughly ten days in culture, the CD4+ T cells were isolated. Participants each got two BNT162b2 or mRNA-1273 vaccine doses. The chain links TRBV5-1 to TRBJ2-3; maybe TRBD1 (6 bases). The sequencing here drew on CD4+ T cells from PBMCs cultured with SARS-CoV-2 spike peptides, taken after COVID-19 vaccination. The clonotype originates from a human donor who received a COVID-19 vaccine. Some clones in this sample may be carry-over from other donors' samples. Written as DNA, the CDR3 is TGCGCCAGCAGTTTGGACAGAAGCACAGATACGCAGTATTTT. This gives the protein CASSLDRSTDTQYF.